One and the same sample provided the 21 T cell receptor beta chains below, sequenced in a study of T cells in Graves' hyperthyroidism and ophthalmopathy. TCR beta CDR3 regions were amplified from RNA transcripts. During a first-round RT-PCR of the TCR CDR3, the HTBI primer set was used. In TCRdb, the multiplex PCR reads were re-called with MiXCR into one record per CDR3 protein. This table holds around 580,000 distinct CDR3 sequences, roughly a sixth found once. Sequenced material: blood. These receptors all stem from a woman under 30 with Graves' hyperthyroidism.

This clonotype was counted at least ten times. The V call is TRBV20-1, the J call TRBJ2-7, with 11 bases that match TRBD2. Germline CDR1 and CDR2: DFQATT and SNEGSKA (reference sequence). The CDR3 length is 15 residues. J gave up 3 bases and V 1 base, and 5 bases lay outside the gene matches. CDR3 loop: CSARGASGRFYEQYF. The DNA of the CDR3 is TGCAGTGCTAGAGGGGCTAGCGGGAGGTTCTACGAGCAGTACTTC.

As for this clonotype: A read error may be the cause here, since a much bigger clone is one base away. The gene calls are TRBV3-1 and TRBJ2-7, with 10 bases matching TRBD1. Germline loops: CDR1 LGHDT, CDR2 YNNKEL (reference sequence). The CDR3 consists of 15 residues. In DNA form, the CDR3 reads TGTGCCAGCAGCCAAGGACAGGGGGCTAGCTACGAGCGGTACTTC. It yields the protein CASSQGQGASYERYF.

This clonotype was seen ten or more times. The V call is TRBV7-9, the J call TRBJ2-1; D not resolved. The germline V gene has CDR1 SEHNR and CDR2 FQNEAQ (reference sequence). V lost 1 base and J 5 bases, leaving 9 bases between the germline ends. This CDR3 is built from 14 residues. The CDR3, as DNA: TGTGCCAGCAGCTTAGGGATGGGCAACAATGAGCAGTTCTTC. Translated, it gives CASSLGMGNNEQFF.

This clonotype was seen ten or more times. V usage is TRBV7-2 and J usage is TRBJ2-3; possible D gene TRBD2, 7 bases. V was clipped by 5 bases and J by 1 base, with 16 bases between them. The CDR3 runs 16 residues. Germline V gene sequence: CDR1 SGHTA, CDR2 FQGNSA. The CDR3 DNA sequence: TGTGCCAGCAGCCTAAAGGCGGGGGCAGGCACAGATACGCAGTATTTT. It translates to CASSLKAGAGTDTQYF.

This clonotype was counted between two and nine times. The genes are TRBV10-3 and TRBJ1-5; D possibly corresponds to TRBD1 (6 bases). V lost 0 bases and J 1 base, leaving 10 bases between the germline ends. Germline lookup yields CDR1 ENHRY and CDR2 SYGVKD. The CDR3 covers 16 residues. The CDR3 DNA sequence: TGTGCCATCAGTGAGTCTCGGGGGCTCAGCAATCAGCCCCAGCATTTT. Residues: CAISESRGLSNQPQHF.

The rearrangement joins TRBV19 to TRBJ1-4; TRBD1 might be the D (6 bases). Trimming cost V 6 bases and J 7 bases, with 15 bases left between them. Germline values: CDR1 LNHDA, CDR2 SQIVND (reference sequence). This CDR3 spans 14 amino acids. The chain's CDR3 is CASRNRDGREKLFF. The CDR3 region has the DNA TGTGCCAGTAGAAACAGGGACGGCCGTGAAAAACTGTTTTTT.

This clonotype was seen a handful of times. The DNA for the CDR3 is TGTGCCGGCTCCGGGACTTACGCCTACGAGCAGTACTTC. The encoded protein is CAGSGTYAYEQYF. This chain links TRBV2 with TRBJ2-7, with D tentatively TRBD2 (6 bases). Trimming removed 11 bases at V and 2 bases at J, with 16 bases between. This CDR3 is 13 amino acids long. The germline V gene encodes CDR1 SNHLY and CDR2 FYNNEI.

This clonotype was picked up many times. The chain employs TRBV2 and TRBJ2-7; the D is unclear. Germline values: CDR1 SNHLY, CDR2 FYNNEI. Between the trimmed V and J ends, which lost 7 bases and 3 bases, there was a span of 16 bases. This CDR3 has 14 residues. CDR3 sequence (DNA): TGTGCCAGCACCCCCGCTCGAACGTTCTACGAGCAGTACTTC. It codes for CASTPARTFYEQYF.

The V gene is TRBV5-1, the J gene TRBJ2-5; weak D call: TRBD1 (5 bases). The CDR3 length is 15 residues. Germline V gene lookup returns CDR1 SGHRS and CDR2 YFSETQ. The V end lost 1 base, the J end lost 2 bases, and 12 bases lay between the germline ends. The CDR3 nucleotides are TGCGCCAGCAGCTTGCCCAGGGCCGTTCAAGAGACCCAGTACTTC. It codes for CASSLPRAVQETQYF.

This clonotype was detected many times. The chain uses TRBV10-2 and TRBJ1-5; no definite D call. V gave up 3 bases and J gave up 4 bases, with 7 bases separating them. Germline lookup yields CDR1 WSHSY and CDR2 SAAADI. The CDR3 is 13 amino acids. The CDR3 region has the DNA TGCGCCAGCAGTGATTCAGAAAATCAGCCCCAGCATTTT. Translating gives CASSDSENQPQHF.

The V gene is TRBV20-1, the J gene TRBJ1-1; D ambiguous. CDR1 and CDR2 (germline): DFQATT, SNEGSKA (reference sequence). Between the trimmed V and J ends, which lost 5 bases and 11 bases, there was a span of 21 bases. The CDR3 has 13 amino acids. The CDR3 nucleotides read TGCAGTGCTCCGGGATTCGGTAGCTTTAGCGCTTTCTTT. This encodes CSAPGFGSFSAFF.

Ten or more counts support this clonotype. The V gene is TRBV24-1, the J gene TRBJ2-6; 8 bases map to TRBD1. The CDR3 loop spans 19 amino acids. Unmatched junction bases numbered 9, after V lost 3 bases and J lost 0 bases. Germline values: CDR1 KGHDR, CDR2 SFDVKD. CDR3 bases: TGTGCCACCAGTGATCGCCGGACAGGGAAAGGCTCTGGGGCCAACGTCCTGACTTTC. Its protein product is CATSDRRTGKGSGANVLTF.

The sample holds many counts of this clonotype. V is TRBV20-1 and J is TRBJ2-7; D uncertain. Trimming removed 3 bases at V and 4 bases at J, with 7 bases between. Looked up from germline, CDR1 is DFQATT and CDR2 is SNEGSKA (reference sequence). The CDR3 has 11 residues. The CDR3 loop is CSASKVYEQYF. The CDR3 nucleotides are TGCAGTGCTAGCAAGGTTTACGAGCAGTACTTC.

The chain links TRBV12-3 or TRBV12-4 to TRBJ2-5; 11 bases are shared with TRBD2. The CDR3 has 15 amino acids. With 1 base clipped from V and 3 bases from J, the junction kept 1 base outside the gene matches. DNA for the CDR3: TGTGCCAGCAGTTTAGTAGCGGGGGGGAAAGAGACCCAGTACTTC. This sequence encodes CASSLVAGGKETQYF.

This clonotype was detected many times. The chain joins TRBV20-1 to TRBJ2-3, with 11 positions matching TRBD1. In germline, CDR1 is DFQATT, CDR2 SNEGSKA (reference sequence). V lost 5 bases, J lost 2 bases, and 3 bases stayed unmatched. The CDR3 is made up of 14 amino acids. CDR3 nucleotides: TGCAGTGCTGAGGACAGGGGGCACACAGATACGCAGTATTTT. It codes for CSAEDRGHTDTQYF.

V gene TRBV13 combines with J gene TRBJ1-2, with D uncertain. The CDR3 is 15 amino acids. The germline V and J ends were trimmed by 2 bases and 2 bases, with 12 bases remaining between them. In germline, CDR1 is PRHDT, CDR2 FYEKMQ (reference sequence). DNA of the CDR3: TGTGCCAGCAGCTTAAGAGCGCGGCAGAACTATGGCTACACCTTC. Translation gives CASSLRARQNYGYTF.

The V and J genes are TRBV20-1 and TRBJ1-2; D unresolved. The V end was cut by 3 bases, the J end by 8 bases, with 10 bases between. This CDR3 is built from 11 residues. Germline CDR1 DFQATT, CDR2 SNEGSKA (reference sequence). Here the CDR3 DNA reads TGCAGTGCTAGCGGGTCGGGGGGCTACACCTTC. Translating gives CSASGSGGYTF.

Many counts were recorded for this clonotype. The V gene is TRBV5-6, the J gene TRBJ2-1, with TRBD2 identical over 12 bases. V shed 1 base, J shed 5 bases, and the junction held 10 bases outside the gene matches. Per the germline V gene, CDR1 is SGHDT and CDR2 is YYEEEE. There are 18 residues in the CDR3. This CDR3 reads CASSLRLAGGKLHNEQFF. The CDR3 DNA is TGTGCCAGCAGCTTGCGTCTAGCGGGGGGGAAACTACACAATGAGCAGTTCTTC.

J is TRBJ2-3 and V is TRBV18, with a possible D match to TRBD1 (6 bases). Germline values: CDR1 KGHSH, CDR2 LQKENI. V shed 3 bases and J shed 2 bases, with 24 bases lying between them. This CDR3 is built from 19 residues. The CDR3, as DNA: TGTGCCAGCTCACCTGCGAGACAGGCCTCCACGTCGTCCACAGATACGCAGTATTTT. Encoded protein: CASSPARQASTSSTDTQYF.

Many counts were recorded for this clonotype. The chain combines TRBV12-5 with TRBJ2-3; 8 bases agree with TRBD1. The CDR3 totals 17 residues. V gave up 0 bases and J gave up 4 bases; unmatched junction bases: 9. The germline V gene encodes CDR1 LGHNT and CDR2 FRNRAP. The chain's CDR3 is CASGLVLGRGPPDTQYF. The CDR3 nucleotides read TGTGCTAGTGGTTTGGTACTCGGCAGGGGGCCCCCAGATACGCAGTATTTT.

This clonotype has just a few counts. V and J are TRBV24-1 and TRBJ2-5; TRBD1 aligns across 10 bases. The CDR3 totals 14 residues. V gave up 9 bases and J gave up 5 bases; unmatched junction bases: 8. Per the germline V gene, CDR1 is KGHDR and CDR2 is SFDVKD. This CDR3 is CATGDRGKGETQYF. The CDR3 DNA sequence: TGTGCCACCGGGGACAGGGGAAAGGGTGAGACCCAGTACTTC.